This T cell receptor beta chain was obtained from a study of metastatic and nonmetastatic thyroid tumors. Study as a whole: A comparison of repertoires was made across blood and tumor or nodule tissue from malignant and benign thyroid patients. General study points: Reportedly, malignant thyroid tumors had significantly higher TCR beta diversity than benign nodules, in blood and tumor.

This clone appeared a few times. The antigen remains unidentified. Original processing methods: Across clinicopathological groups, CDR3 differences served as the basis for building a distant-metastasis classifier for papillary thyroid cancer. TCRdb re-processed the PCR reads through MiXCR. The V and J calls, along with clone size, are taken from TCRdb and not from the paper's own processing. The sample lists approximately 32,000 clones; about 20% were seen once. Every patient was untreated before thyroid surgery. Germline CDR1 and CDR2: MDHEN and SYDVKM. CDR3 length: 19 residues. The V and J ends lost 2 bases and 4 bases respectively, with 24 bases between them.

The rearrangement joins TRBV28 to TRBJ2-1; D perhaps matches TRBD2 (9 bases). Source material: blood. The TCR comes from a female donor with papillary thyroid cancer or a benign thyroid nodule (not recorded which). Some clones in this sample may be carry-over from other donors' samples. CDR3 nucleotide sequence: TGTGCCAGCAGTTTAGGGTGGGACAGGACCAGCGGGAGGTACAATGAGCAGTTCTTC. This sequence encodes CASSLGWDRTSGRYNEQFF.